This T cell receptor (beta chain) stems from a study of blood T cells in healthy people across ages. Per germline, CDR1 MGHDK and CDR2 SYGVNS. The CDR3 spans 14 residues. Study findings and constraints: With age, beta diversity per million T cells declined roughly linearly, significantly by about 37.

With a J-beta primer mix and a sample-barcoded 5' primer, a second PCR ran roughly 6 to 11 cycles. The template-switch adaptor, which had 12 random nucleotides, put a tag on each cDNA molecule. Using its own MiXCR run on the 5' RACE reads, TCRdb lists one record per CDR3 protein. The sample contains 800,000 or so distinct CDR3 sequences, more than 20% of which appear only once. Comments on this clonotype: Its antigen remains unidentified. The junction departs from germline at one end; a sequencing error may be responsible.

These same records also appear under a second study, on T cells of mothers and their children.

Sequencing was done on a sample of blood. The clonotype was recovered from a boy between 10 and 17 years old in good health. The chain is built from TRBV25-1 and TRBJ2-5; D unclear. The chain's CDR3 is CAGSEITDQETQYF. The CDR3 DNA sequence: TGTGCCGGCAGTGAAATAACGGACCAAGAGACCCAGTACTTC. The full variable domain, completed using reference TRBV25-1 and TRBJ2-5, is EADIYQTPRYLVIGTGKKITLECSQTMGHDKMYWYQQDPGMELHLIHYSYGVNSTEKGDLSSESTVSRIRTEHFPLTLESARPSHTSQYLCAGSEITDQETQYFGPGTRLLVL.